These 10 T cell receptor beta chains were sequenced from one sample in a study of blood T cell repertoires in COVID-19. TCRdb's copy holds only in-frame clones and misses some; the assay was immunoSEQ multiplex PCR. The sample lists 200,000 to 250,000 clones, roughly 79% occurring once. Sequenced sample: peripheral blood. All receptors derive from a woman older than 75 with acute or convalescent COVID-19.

For the CDR3, the DNA is TGTGCCAGCAGCTTAACCGGCAATCAGCCCCAGCATTTT. It yields the protein CASSLTGNQPQHF. The chain links TRBV7-3 to TRBJ1-5; no clear D. V dropped 0 bases and J dropped 2 bases, with 2 bases sitting between them. CDR1 is SGHTA, CDR2 FQGTGA, per germline. This CDR3 is 13 amino acids long.

This chain's CDR3 is CASRPTGNTYEQYF. The CDR3 coding sequence is TGCGCCAGCAGACCTACAGGAAACACCTACGAGCAGTACTTC. The rearrangement joins TRBV4-1 to TRBJ2-7; tentatively, D is TRBD1 (5 bases). The V end was cut by 6 bases, the J end by 2 bases, with 14 bases between. There are 14 residues in the CDR3. Germline V lookup: CDR1 MGHRA, CDR2 YSYEKL.

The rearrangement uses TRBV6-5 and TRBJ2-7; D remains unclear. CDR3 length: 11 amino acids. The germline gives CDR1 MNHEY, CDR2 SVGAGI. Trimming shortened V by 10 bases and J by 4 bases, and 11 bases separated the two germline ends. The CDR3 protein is CATLTSYEQYF. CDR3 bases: TGTGCCACCTTAACCAGTTACGAGCAGTACTTC.

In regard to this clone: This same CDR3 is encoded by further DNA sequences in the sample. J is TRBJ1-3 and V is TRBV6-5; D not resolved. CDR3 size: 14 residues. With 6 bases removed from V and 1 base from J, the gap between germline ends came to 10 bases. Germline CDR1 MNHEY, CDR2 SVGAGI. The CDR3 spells CASSPPGSGNTIYF. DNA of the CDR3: TGTGCCAGCAGCCCCCCCGGGTCTGGAAACACCATATATTTT.

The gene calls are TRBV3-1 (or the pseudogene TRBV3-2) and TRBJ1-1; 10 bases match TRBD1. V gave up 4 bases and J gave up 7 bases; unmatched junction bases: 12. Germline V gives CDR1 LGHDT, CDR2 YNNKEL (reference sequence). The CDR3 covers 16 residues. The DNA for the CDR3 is TGTGCCAGCAGCCTTTCTACTCCGGGACAGGGGATTGAAGCTTTCTTT. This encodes CASSLSTPGQGIEAFF.

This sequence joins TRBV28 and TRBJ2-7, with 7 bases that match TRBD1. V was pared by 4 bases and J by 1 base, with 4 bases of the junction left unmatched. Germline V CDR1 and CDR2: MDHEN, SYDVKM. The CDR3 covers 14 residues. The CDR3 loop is CASSSRTGSYEQYF. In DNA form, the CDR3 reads TGTGCCAGCAGTTCGCGGACAGGATCCTACGAGCAGTACTTC.

The chain's CDR3 is CASSQRTGGGETQYF. The CDR3, as DNA: TGTGCCAGCAGTCAAAGGACAGGGGGCGGGGAGACCCAGTACTTC. The chain is built from TRBV28 and TRBJ2-5, with 11 bases matching TRBD1. CDR1 is MDHEN, CDR2 SYDVKM, per germline. CDR3 length: 15 residues. V shed 5 bases, J shed 5 bases, and the junction held 7 bases outside the gene matches.

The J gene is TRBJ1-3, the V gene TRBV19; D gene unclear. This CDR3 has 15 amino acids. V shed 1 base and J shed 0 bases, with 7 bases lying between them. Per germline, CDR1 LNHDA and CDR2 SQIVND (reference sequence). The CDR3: CASSIAQNSGNTIYF. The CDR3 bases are TGTGCCAGTAGTATAGCGCAGAACTCTGGAAACACCATATATTTT.

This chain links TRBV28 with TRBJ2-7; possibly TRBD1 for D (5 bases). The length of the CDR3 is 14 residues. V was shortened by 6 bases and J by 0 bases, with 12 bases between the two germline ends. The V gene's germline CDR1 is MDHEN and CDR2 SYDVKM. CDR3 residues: CASRTDTASYEQYF. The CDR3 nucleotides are TGTGCCAGCAGGACGGACACGGCCTCCTACGAGCAGTACTTC.

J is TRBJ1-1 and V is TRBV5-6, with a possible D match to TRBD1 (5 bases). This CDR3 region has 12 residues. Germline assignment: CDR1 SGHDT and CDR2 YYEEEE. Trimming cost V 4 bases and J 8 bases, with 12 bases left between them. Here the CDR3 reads CASSGSGGEAFF. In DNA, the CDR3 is TGTGCCAGCAGCGGGAGCGGGGGAGAAGCTTTCTTT.